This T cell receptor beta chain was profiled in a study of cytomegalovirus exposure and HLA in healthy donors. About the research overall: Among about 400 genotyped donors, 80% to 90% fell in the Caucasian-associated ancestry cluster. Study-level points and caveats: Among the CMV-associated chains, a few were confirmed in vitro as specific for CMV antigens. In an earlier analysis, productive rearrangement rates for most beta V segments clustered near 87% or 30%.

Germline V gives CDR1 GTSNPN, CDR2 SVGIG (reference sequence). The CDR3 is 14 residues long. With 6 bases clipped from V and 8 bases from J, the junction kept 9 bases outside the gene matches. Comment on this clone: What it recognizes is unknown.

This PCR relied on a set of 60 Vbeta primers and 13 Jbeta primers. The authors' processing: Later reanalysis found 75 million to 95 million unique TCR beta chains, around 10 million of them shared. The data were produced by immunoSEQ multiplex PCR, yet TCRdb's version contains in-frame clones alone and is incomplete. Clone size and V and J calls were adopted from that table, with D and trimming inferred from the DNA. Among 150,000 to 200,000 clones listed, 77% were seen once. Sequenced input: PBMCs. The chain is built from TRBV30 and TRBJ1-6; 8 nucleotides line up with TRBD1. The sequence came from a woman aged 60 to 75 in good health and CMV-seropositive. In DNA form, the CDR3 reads TGTGCCTGTCCCAAAAGGACAGGGTATTCACCCCTCCACTTT. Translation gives CACPKRTGYSPLHF.